The next 24 T cell receptor beta chains were all read from a single sample in a study of blood T cell repertoires in COVID-19. The assay was immunoSEQ multiplex PCR, and TCRdb's table has in-frame clones only and misses some. The sample yields about 150,000 clones, 70% to 90% seen once. Sequenced material: PBMCs or T cells enriched from blood (not recorded which). The origin of the receptors is a man aged 50-59 years who had recovered from COVID-19.

This chain connects TRBV5-4 to TRBJ2-1, with TRBD1 matching 8 bases. The ends lost 2 bases at V and 4 bases at J; junction bases unmatched: 2. This CDR3 is 14 amino acids long. The V gene's germline CDR1 is SGHNT and CDR2 YYREEE (reference sequence). CDR3 loop: CASSFGQGYNEQFF. As DNA, the CDR3 is TGTGCCAGCAGCTTTGGACAGGGTTACAATGAGCAGTTCTTC.

This chain uses TRBV5-1 with TRBJ1-3, with TRBD1 as a possible D gene (5 bases). Germline V lookup: CDR1 SGHRS, CDR2 YFSETQ. The CDR3 has 14 residues. Trimming took off 5 bases at V and 1 base at J, with 10 bases between the two ends. The CDR3 region has the DNA TGCGCCAGCAGGGATACAGGTTCTGGAAACACCATATATTTT. Translation: CASRDTGSGNTIYF.

The rearrangement uses TRBV6-1 and TRBJ2-1; 8 nucleotides line up with TRBD2. J gave up 10 bases and V 0 bases, and 17 bases lay outside the gene matches. The length of the CDR3 is 18 residues. CDR1 MNHNS and CDR2 SASEGT come from the germline V gene. CDR3 sequence: CASSEAVVRISGTGEQFF. The CDR3 nucleotides read TGTGCCAGCAGTGAAGCAGTCGTGCGGATTAGCGGGACTGGGGAGCAGTTCTTC.

The chain uses TRBV6-5 and TRBJ1-6; TRBD1 aligns across 9 bases. Per the germline V gene, CDR1 is MNHEY and CDR2 is SVGAGI. The CDR3 runs to 12 residues. J lost 6 bases, V lost 11 bases, and 2 bases had no gene match. CDR3 in amino acids: CAADRGNSPLHF. The CDR3 nucleotides read TGTGCCGCGGACAGGGGTAATTCACCCCTCCACTTT.

The chain couples TRBV9 to TRBJ1-1, with 8 bases that match TRBD1. Looked up from germline, CDR1 is SGDLS and CDR2 is YYNGEE. The length of the CDR3 is 12 residues. Unmatched junction bases numbered 11, after V lost 7 bases and J lost 12 bases. The CDR3 region is CASSPSGGESFF. Written as DNA, the CDR3 is TGTGCCAGCTCGCCTTCAGGGGGCGAATCTTTCTTT.

V and J are TRBV18 and TRBJ2-1; weak D call: TRBD1 (5 bases). V was cut by 3 bases and J by 8 bases, with 5 bases left in between. The germline CDR1 and CDR2 sequences are KGHSH and LQKENI. CDR3 size: 11 residues. The CDR3 DNA reads TGTGCCAGCTCACCCAGGGATGAGCAGTTCTTC. This sequence encodes CASSPRDEQFF.

The rearrangement links TRBV11-1 to TRBJ1-1; D perhaps matches TRBD1 (5 bases). Germline V gene sequence: CDR1 SGHAT, CDR2 FQDESV (reference sequence). Trimming took 5 bases from V and 0 from J, leaving 13 bases between them. CDR3 length: 15 amino acids. Here the CDR3 reads CASSPRGLMNTEAFF. CDR3 sequence (DNA): TGTGCCAGCAGCCCCCGGGGACTCATGAACACTGAAGCTTTCTTT.

This clone has a handful of counts. The V gene is TRBV6-2 or TRBV6-3, the J gene TRBJ1-2; 8 nucleotides match TRBD1. CDR1 and CDR2 from the germline V gene are MNHEY and SVGEGT. V lost 2 bases, J lost 7 bases, and 3 bases stayed unmatched. The CDR3 has 13 residues. CDR3 residues: CASSYQGASGYTF. The CDR3 bases are TGTGCCAGCAGTTACCAGGGGGCGTCTGGCTACACCTTC.

This clone was observed a few times. The gene calls are TRBV6-5 and TRBJ1-2; 8 bases match TRBD1. The germline V gene encodes CDR1 MNHEY and CDR2 SVGAGI. V trimming: 9 bases; J trimming: 8 bases; junction bases outside the gene matches: 5. The CDR3 has 11 amino acids. As DNA, the CDR3 is TGTGCCAGTCACTCAGGGGGCGGCTACACCTTC. It translates to CASHSGGGYTF.

This sequence joins TRBV30 and TRBJ2-4; 9 positions match TRBD1. J gave up 7 bases and V 3 bases, and 7 bases lay outside the gene matches. This CDR3 contains 14 residues. Germline V gene data show CDR1 as GTSNPN and CDR2 as SVGIG (reference sequence). The CDR3 protein is CAWRTQGASNIQYF. The CDR3 nucleotides are TGTGCCTGGAGGACACAGGGGGCATCGAACATTCAGTACTTC.

This sequence joins TRBV30 and TRBJ1-6, with D hard to call. Trimming removed 0 bases at V and 7 bases at J, with 16 bases between. Per germline, CDR1 GTSNPN and CDR2 SVGIG (reference sequence). CDR3 length: 16 amino acids. DNA for the CDR3: TGTGCCTGGAGTGTACGGGAGTGGCGACCGAATTCACCCCTCCACTTT. Residues: CAWSVREWRPNSPLHF.

The chain is built from TRBV27 and TRBJ2-2; the match to TRBD2 covers 10 bases. With 4 bases clipped from V and 1 base from J, the junction kept 6 bases outside the gene matches. Per the germline V gene, CDR1 is MNHEY and CDR2 is SMNVEV (reference sequence). The CDR3 has 17 amino acids. The DNA of the CDR3 is TGTGCCAGCAGTTCCCCAAGACTAGCGGGGAACACCGGGGAGCTGTTTTTT. Amino acid sequence: CASSSPRLAGNTGELFF.

The chain uses TRBV18 and TRBJ2-7; a possible D gene is TRBD1 (5 bases). The CDR3 covers 14 residues. Germline-derived CDR1 and CDR2 are KGHSH and LQKENI. The ends were cut back, 0 bases at V and 5 bases at J, with 11 bases in the middle. The chain's CDR3 is CASSPPGRAHEQYF. CDR3 nucleotides: TGTGCCAGCTCACCACCCGGCAGGGCCCACGAGCAGTACTTC.

The chain employs TRBV2 and TRBJ1-1; tentative D call: TRBD1 (5 bases). The CDR3 loop spans 14 amino acids. Trimming left V 6 bases short and J 1 base short, with 12 bases between. Germline CDR1 SNHLY, CDR2 FYNNEI. This chain's CDR3 is CASRARVRNTEAFF. Here the CDR3 DNA reads TGTGCCAGCAGAGCCAGGGTACGGAACACTGAAGCTTTCTTT.

The chain carries TRBV18 and TRBJ1-1; D ambiguous. The germline V gene encodes CDR1 KGHSH and CDR2 LQKENI. Trimming removed 1 base at V and 1 base at J, with 7 bases between. The CDR3 has 14 amino acids. The CDR3 sequence is CASSPLTRNTEAFF. CDR3 in DNA: TGTGCCAGCTCACCACTAACAAGGAACACTGAAGCTTTCTTT.

The count of this clone is one. This chain links TRBV7-2 with TRBJ2-7, with D perhaps matching TRBD1 (5 bases). The CDR3 is 14 residues long. V shed 5 bases and J shed 2 bases, with 13 bases lying between them. The germline V gene has CDR1 SGHTA and CDR2 FQGNSA. The CDR3 sequence: CASSPDRRAYEQYF. CDR3 bases: TGTGCCAGCAGCCCCGATCGCAGGGCCTACGAGCAGTACTTC.

In DNA form, the CDR3 reads TGTGCCAGCAGCCAAGGACACCTAAGAGGAAACACCATATATTTT. It yields the protein CASSQGHLRGNTIYF. V gene TRBV14 combines with J gene TRBJ1-3, with D unresolved. The CDR3 is made up of 15 amino acids. In germline, CDR1 is SGHDN, CDR2 FVKESK. Trimming took off 1 base at V and 4 bases at J, with 11 bases between the two ends.

A single count supports this clone. The CDR3 coding sequence is TGTGCCAGCAGCCTATCCGGGGTAGGGATTGAAGCTTTCTTT. This gives the protein CASSLSGVGIEAFF. This rearrangement joins TRBV3-1 (or the pseudogene TRBV3-2) to TRBJ1-1, with no clear D. V was cut by 4 bases and J by 7 bases, with 16 bases left in between. The CDR3 has 14 residues. Germline V gene sequence: CDR1 LGHDT, CDR2 YNNKEL (reference sequence).

The genes are TRBV7-9 and TRBJ1-2; TRBD1 matches 7 bases. Trimming at V came to 0 bases and at J to 4 bases, leaving 5 bases not matched to a gene. The CDR3 runs 15 residues. Germline V gene sequence: CDR1 SEHNR, CDR2 FQNEAQ (reference sequence). The CDR3 region is CASSLAGGSGYGYTF. Here the CDR3 DNA reads TGTGCCAGCAGCTTAGCAGGGGGCTCTGGCTATGGCTACACCTTC.

V gene TRBV4-1 combines with J gene TRBJ2-3; 8 bases are a match to TRBD2. V gave up 0 bases and J gave up 2 bases; unmatched junction bases: 10. In germline, CDR1 is MGHRA, CDR2 YSYEKL. The CDR3 has 18 amino acids. CDR3 bases: TGCGCCAGCAGCCAAGATCTGGGGGTAGCGGGAACCACAGATACGCAGTATTTT. The encoded protein is CASSQDLGVAGTTDTQYF.

The chain uses TRBV4-1 and TRBJ1-2; D unresolved. The CDR3 is 14 amino acids. V gave up 3 bases and J gave up 0 bases, with 8 bases separating them. The germline V gene encodes CDR1 MGHRA and CDR2 YSYEKL. CDR3 amino acids: CASSQPVTNYGYTF. DNA of the CDR3: TGCGCCAGCAGCCAGCCGGTCACTAACTATGGCTACACCTTC.

The chain carries TRBV9 and TRBJ1-2, with 7 bases that match TRBD1. Germline V gives CDR1 SGDLS, CDR2 YYNGEE. V was pared by 6 bases and J by 4 bases, with 6 bases of the junction left unmatched. This CDR3 comprises 13 residues. The CDR3 DNA reads TGTGCCAGCAAACGGGACAGCCTCTATGGCTACACCTTC. Its protein product is CASKRDSLYGYTF. Full variable domain (rest looked up from reference TRBV9 and TRBJ1-2): DSGVTQTPKHLITATGQRVTLRCSPRSGDLSVYWYQQSLDQGLQFLIQYYNGEERAKGNILERFSAQQFPDLHSELNLSSLELGDSALYFCASKRDSLYGYTFGSGTRLTVV.

There are a few counts of this clone. V usage is TRBV4-1 and J usage is TRBJ1-1, with 8 nucleotides matching TRBD1. The CDR3 is 14 residues long. V shed 1 base and J 6 bases; nucleotides not matched to a gene: 4. Germline V lookup: CDR1 MGHRA, CDR2 YSYEKL. The CDR3, as DNA: TGCGCCAGCAGCCAAGTACAGGGGGGGGCTGAAGCTTTCTTT. This sequence encodes CASSQVQGGAEAFF.

The chain is built from TRBV24-1 and TRBJ1-1; possibly TRBD1 for D (6 bases). The V gene's germline CDR1 is KGHDR and CDR2 SFDVKD. CDR3 length equals 15 residues. V was pared by 4 bases and J by 1 base, with 12 bases between. CDR3 DNA: TGTGCCACCAGTGACGCGACAGGAACGAACACTGAAGCTTTCTTT. It translates to CATSDATGTNTEAFF.